This TCR beta chain was recovered during a study of T cell changes during pregnancy in multiple sclerosis. The method was immunoSEQ multiplex PCR; TCRdb's version includes in-frame clones alone and lacks a portion of them. The data contain about 31,000 clones, around nine tenths of them singletons. The CDR3 runs to 14 residues. CDR1 is LNHDA, CDR2 SQIVND, per germline (reference sequence). Trimming removed 5 bases at V and 3 bases at J, with 11 bases between. The chain recombines TRBV19 with TRBJ2-1; the D gene is possibly TRBD2 (6 bases). The source material was CD8+ T cells from peripheral blood mononuclear cells, sampled in the second trimester of pregnancy. This receptor was identified in a female donor with multiple sclerosis, enrolled in a pregnancy study. The CDR3 spells CASSRGTYYNEQFF. DNA of the CDR3: TGTGCCAGTAGTCGCGGGACCTACTACAATGAGCAGTTCTTC.